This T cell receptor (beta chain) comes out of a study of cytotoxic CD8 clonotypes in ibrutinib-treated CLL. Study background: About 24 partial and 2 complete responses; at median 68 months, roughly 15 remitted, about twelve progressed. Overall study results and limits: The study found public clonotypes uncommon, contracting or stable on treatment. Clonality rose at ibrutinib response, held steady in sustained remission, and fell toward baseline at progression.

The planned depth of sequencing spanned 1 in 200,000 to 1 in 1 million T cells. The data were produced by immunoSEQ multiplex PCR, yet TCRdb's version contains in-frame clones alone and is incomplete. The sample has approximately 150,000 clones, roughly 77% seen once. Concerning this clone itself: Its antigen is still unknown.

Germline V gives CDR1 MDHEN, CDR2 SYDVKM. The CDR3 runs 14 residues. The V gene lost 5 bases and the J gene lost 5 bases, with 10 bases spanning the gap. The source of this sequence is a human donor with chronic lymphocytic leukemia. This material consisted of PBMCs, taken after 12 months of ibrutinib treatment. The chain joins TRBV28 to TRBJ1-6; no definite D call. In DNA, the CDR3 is TGTGCCAGCAGTCCGGGAACCCATAATTCACCCCTCCACTTT. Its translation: CASSPGTHNSPLHF.